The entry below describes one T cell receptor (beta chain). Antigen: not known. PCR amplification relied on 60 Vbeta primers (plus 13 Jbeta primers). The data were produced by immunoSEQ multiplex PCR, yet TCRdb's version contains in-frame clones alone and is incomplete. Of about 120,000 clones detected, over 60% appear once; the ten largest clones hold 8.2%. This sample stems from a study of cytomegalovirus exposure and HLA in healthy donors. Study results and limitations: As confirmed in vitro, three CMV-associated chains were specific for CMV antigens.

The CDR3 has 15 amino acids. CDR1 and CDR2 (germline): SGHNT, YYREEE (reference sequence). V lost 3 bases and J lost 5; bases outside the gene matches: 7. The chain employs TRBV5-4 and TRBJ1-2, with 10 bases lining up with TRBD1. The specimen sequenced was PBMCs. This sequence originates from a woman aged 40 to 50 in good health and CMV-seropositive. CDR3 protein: CASSSAGTGEYGYTF. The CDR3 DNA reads TGTGCCAGCAGCTCCGCCGGGACAGGGGAGTATGGCTACACCTTC.